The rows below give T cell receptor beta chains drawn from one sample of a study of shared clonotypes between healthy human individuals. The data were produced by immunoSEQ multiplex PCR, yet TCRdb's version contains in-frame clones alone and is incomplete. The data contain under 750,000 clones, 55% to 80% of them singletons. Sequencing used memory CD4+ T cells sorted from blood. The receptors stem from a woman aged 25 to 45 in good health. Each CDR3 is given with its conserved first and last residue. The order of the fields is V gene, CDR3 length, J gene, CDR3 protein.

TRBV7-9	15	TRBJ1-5	CASSIAMGPNQPQHF
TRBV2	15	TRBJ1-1	CASSGDSEGGTEAFF
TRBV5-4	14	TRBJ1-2	CASSLSRQGVGYTF
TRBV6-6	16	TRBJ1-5	CASSSPGGDGNQPQHF
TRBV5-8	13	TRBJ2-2	CASTITYTGELFF
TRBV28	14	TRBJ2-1	CASSGVWNGNEQFF
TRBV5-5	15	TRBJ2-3	CASSLIGESTDTQYF
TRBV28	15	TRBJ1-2	CASDLKGGINYGYTF
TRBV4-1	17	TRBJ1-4	CASSQESTVATNEKLFF
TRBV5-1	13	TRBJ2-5	CASSLVVQETQYF
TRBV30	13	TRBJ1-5	CAWSSGRGQPQHF
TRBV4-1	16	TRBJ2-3	CASSQTLVGSTDTQYF
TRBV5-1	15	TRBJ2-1	CASSQDSGSYNEQFF
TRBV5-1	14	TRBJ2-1	CASSFGLAGGPPFF
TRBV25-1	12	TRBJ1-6	CASTSGLSPLHF
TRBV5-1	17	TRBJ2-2	CASSTGLAGGSTGELFF
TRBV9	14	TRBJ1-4	CASSSRGTNEKLFF
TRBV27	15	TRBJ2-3	CASSLRTGVTDTQYF
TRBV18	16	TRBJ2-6	CASSPRTTSGANVLTF
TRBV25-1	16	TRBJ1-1	CASSQIHSGGNTEAFF
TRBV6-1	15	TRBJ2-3	CASSVGLAGEDTQYF
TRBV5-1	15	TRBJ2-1	CASSLASGGYNEQFF
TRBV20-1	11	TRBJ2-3	CSASLTDTQYF
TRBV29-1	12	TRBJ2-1	CSVGAGGDEQFF
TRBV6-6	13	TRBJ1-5	CASSYEPVRPQHF
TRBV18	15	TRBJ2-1	CASSPSGGSGNEQFF
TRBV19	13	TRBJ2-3	CASSIRISDTQYF
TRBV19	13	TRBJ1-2	CASSITLNYGYTF
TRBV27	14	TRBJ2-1	CASGTQSSYNEQFF
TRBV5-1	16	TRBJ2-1	CASSLGSLAGYNEQFF